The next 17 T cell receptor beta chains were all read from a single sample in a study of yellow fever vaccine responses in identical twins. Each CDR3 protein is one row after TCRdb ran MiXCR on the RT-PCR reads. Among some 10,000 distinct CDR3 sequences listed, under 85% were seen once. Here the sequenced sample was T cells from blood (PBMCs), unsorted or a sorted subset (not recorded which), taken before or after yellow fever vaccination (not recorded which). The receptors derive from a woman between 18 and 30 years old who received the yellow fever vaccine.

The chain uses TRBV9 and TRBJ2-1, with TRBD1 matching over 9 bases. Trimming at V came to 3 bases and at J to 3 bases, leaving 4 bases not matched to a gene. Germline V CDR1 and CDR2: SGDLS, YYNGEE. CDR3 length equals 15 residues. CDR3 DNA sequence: TGTGCCAGCAGCGGGGGACAGGGCATCTACAATGAGCAGTTCTTC. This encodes CASSGGQGIYNEQFF.

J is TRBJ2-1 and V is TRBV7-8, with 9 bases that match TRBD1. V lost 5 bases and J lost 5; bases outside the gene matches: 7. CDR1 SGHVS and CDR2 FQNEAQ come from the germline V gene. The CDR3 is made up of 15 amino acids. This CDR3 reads CASSRGQGRDNEQFF. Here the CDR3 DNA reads TGTGCCAGCAGCCGGGGACAGGGAAGGGACAATGAGCAGTTCTTC.

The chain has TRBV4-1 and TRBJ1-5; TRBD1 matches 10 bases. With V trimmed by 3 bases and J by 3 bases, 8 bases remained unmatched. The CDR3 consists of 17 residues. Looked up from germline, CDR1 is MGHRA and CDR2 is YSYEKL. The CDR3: CASSHLLGTGDNQPQHF. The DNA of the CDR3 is TGCGCCAGCAGCCATCTTTTAGGGACAGGGGACAATCAGCCCCAGCATTTT.

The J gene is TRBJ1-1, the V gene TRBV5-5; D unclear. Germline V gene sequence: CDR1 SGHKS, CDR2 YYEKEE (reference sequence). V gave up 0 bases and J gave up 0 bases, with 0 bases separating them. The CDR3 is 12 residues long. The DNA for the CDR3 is TGTGCCAGCAGCTTGGTGAACACTGAAGCTTTCTTT. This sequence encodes CASSLVNTEAFF.

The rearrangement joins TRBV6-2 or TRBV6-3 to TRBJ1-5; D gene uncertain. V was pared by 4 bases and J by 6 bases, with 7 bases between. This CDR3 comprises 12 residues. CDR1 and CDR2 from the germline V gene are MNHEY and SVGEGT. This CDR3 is CASSSGGQPQHF. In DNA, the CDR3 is TGTGCCAGCAGTTCAGGTGGTCAGCCCCAGCATTTT.

The CDR3 DNA reads TGCAGCGCCTCTCCAGGGATGAACACCGGGGAGCTGTTTTTT. It yields the protein CSASPGMNTGELFF. The genes are TRBV29-1 and TRBJ2-2; TRBD1 might be the D (5 bases). V dropped 7 bases and J dropped 1 base, with 13 bases sitting between them. This CDR3 has 14 amino acids. The germline gives CDR1 SQVTM, CDR2 ANQGSEA.

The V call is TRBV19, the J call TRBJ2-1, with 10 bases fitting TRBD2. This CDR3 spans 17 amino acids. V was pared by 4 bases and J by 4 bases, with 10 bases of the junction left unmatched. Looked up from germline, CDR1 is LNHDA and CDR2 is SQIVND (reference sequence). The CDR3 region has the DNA TGTGCCAGTAGTACACCCTTAGCGGGAGGACTTTACAATGAGCAGTTCTTC. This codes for CASSTPLAGGLYNEQFF.

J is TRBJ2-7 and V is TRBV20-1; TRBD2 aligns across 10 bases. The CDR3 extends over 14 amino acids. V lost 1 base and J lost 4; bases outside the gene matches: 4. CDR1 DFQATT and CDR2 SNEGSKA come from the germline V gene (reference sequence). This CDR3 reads CSARGASGSYEQYF. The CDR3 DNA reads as TGCAGTGCTAGAGGAGCTAGCGGGAGTTACGAGCAGTACTTC.

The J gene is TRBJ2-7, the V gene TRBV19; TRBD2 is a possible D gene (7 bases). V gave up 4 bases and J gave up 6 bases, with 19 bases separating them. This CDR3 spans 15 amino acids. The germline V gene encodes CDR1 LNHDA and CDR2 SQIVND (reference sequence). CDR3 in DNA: TGTGCCAGTAGTACCCGTCGGGGGGCGAAGGGCGAGCAGTACTTC. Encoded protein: CASSTRRGAKGEQYF.

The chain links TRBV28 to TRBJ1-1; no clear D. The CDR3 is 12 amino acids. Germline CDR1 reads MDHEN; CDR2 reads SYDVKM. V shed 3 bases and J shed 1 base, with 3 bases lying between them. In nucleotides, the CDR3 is TGTGCCAGCAGTTTCGGGAACACTGAAGCTTTCTTT. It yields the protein CASSFGNTEAFF.

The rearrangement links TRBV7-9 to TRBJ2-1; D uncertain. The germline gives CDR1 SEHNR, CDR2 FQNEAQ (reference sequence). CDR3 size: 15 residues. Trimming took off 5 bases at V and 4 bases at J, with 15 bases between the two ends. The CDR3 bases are TGTGCCAGCAGCACCCCTAGTCCTAGTTACAATGAGCAGTTCTTC. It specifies CASSTPSPSYNEQFF. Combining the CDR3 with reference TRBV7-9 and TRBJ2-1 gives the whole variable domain DTGVSQNPRHKITKRGQNVTFRCDPISEHNRLYWYRQTLGQGPEFLTYFQNEAQLEKSRLLSDRFSAERPKGSFSTLEIQRTEQGDSAMYLCASSTPSPSYNEQFFGPGTRLTVL.

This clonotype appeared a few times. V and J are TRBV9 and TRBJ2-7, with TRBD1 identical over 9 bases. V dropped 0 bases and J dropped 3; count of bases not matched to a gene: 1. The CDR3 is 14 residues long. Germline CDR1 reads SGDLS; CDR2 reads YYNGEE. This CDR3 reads CASSVGQGDYEQYF. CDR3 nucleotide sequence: TGTGCCAGCAGCGTAGGACAGGGGGACTACGAGCAGTACTTC.

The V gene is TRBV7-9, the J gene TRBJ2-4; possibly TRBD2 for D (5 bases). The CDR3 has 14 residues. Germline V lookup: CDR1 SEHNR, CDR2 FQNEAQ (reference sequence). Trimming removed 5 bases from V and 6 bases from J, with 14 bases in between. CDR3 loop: CASSGSVVPNIQYF. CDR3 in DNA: TGTGCCAGCAGCGGTAGCGTGGTCCCAAACATTCAGTACTTC.

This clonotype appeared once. The CDR3 DNA reads TGCGCCAGCAGCTTGAGGATCAGGCCAGGACCGGGCGAGCAGTACTTC. Its translation is CASSLRIRPGPGEQYF. This chain uses TRBV5-1 with TRBJ2-7, with D hard to call. Germline V gene data show CDR1 as SGHRS and CDR2 as YFSETQ. V shed 1 base and J shed 6 bases, with 20 bases lying between them. The CDR3 runs to 16 residues.

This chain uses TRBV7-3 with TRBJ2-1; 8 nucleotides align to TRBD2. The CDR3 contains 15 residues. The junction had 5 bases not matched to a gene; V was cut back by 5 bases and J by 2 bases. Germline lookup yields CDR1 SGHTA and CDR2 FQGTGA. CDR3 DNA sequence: TGTGCCAGCAGCGTGTATAGCGGGACCTACAATGAGCAGTTCTTC. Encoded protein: CASSVYSGTYNEQFF.

The CDR3 here is CASSLFLAGDNEQFF. As DNA, the CDR3 is TGCGCCAGCAGCTTGTTCCTAGCGGGAGACAATGAGCAGTTCTTC. The rearrangement links TRBV5-1 to TRBJ2-1, with 10 bases matching TRBD2. The CDR3 has 15 residues. The V segment lost 1 base and the J segment 5 bases; nucleotides outside the gene matches: 3. Germline V gene sequence: CDR1 SGHRS, CDR2 YFSETQ.

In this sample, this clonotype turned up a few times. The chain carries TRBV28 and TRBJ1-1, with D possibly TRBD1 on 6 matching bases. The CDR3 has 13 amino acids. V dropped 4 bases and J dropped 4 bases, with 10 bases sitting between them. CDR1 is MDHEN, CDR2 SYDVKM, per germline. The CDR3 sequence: CASSSGQSTEAFF. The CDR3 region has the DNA TGTGCCAGCAGTTCCGGACAGAGCACTGAAGCTTTCTTT.